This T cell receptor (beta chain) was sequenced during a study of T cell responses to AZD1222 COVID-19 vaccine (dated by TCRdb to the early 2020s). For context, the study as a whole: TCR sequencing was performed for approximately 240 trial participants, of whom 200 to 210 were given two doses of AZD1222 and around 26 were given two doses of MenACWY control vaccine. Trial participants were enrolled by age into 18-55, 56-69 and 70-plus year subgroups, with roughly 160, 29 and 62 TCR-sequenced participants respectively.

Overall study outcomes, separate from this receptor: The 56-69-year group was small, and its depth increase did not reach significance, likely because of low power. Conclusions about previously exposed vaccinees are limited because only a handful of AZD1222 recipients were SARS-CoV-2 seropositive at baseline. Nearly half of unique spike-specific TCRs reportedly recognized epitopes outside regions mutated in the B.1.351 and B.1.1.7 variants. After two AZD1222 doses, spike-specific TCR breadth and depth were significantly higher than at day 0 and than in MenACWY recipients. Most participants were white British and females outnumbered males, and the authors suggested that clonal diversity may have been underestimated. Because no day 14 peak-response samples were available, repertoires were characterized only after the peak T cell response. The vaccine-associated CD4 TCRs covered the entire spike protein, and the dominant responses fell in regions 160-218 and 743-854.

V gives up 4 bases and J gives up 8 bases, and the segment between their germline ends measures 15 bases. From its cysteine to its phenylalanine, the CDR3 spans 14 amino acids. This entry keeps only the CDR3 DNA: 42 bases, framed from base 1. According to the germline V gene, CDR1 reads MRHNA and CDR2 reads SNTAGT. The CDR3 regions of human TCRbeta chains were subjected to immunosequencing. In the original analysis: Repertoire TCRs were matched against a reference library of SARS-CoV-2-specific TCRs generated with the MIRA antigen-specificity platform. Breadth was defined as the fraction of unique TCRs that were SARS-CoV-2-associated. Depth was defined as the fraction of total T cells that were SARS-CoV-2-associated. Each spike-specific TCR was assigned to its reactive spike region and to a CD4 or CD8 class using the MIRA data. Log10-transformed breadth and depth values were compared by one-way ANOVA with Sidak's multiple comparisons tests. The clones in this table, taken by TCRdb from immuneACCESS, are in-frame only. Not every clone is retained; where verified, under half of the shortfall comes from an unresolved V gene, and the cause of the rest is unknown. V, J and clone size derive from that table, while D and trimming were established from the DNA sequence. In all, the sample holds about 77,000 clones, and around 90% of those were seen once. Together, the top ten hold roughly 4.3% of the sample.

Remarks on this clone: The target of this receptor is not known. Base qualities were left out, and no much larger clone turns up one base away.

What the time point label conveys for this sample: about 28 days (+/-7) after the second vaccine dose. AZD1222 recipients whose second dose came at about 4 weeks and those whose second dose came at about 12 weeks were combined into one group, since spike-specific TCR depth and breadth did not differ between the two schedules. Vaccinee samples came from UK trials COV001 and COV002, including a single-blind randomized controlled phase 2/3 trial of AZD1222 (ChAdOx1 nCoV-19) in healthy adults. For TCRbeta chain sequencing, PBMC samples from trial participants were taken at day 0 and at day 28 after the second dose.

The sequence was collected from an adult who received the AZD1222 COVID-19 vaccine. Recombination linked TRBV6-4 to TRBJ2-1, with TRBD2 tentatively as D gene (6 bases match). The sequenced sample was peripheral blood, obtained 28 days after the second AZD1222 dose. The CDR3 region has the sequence CASSAHGGVDEQFF. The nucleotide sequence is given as TGTGCCAGCAGTGCCCACGGGGGAGTCGATGAGCAGTTCTTC.